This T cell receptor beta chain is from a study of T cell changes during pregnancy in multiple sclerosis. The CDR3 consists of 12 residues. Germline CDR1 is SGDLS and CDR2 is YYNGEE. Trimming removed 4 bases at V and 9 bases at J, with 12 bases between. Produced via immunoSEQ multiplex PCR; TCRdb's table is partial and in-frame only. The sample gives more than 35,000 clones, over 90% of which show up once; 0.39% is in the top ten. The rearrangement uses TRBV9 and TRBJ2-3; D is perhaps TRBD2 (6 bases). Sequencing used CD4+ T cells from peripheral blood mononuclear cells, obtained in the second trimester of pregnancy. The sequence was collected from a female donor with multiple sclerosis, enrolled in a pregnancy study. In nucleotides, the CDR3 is TGTGCCAGCAGCCCTCGGGGGATCACGCAGTATTTT. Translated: CASSPRGITQYF.